This T cell receptor beta chain was obtained from a study of shared clonotypes between healthy human individuals. Looking at the study overall: Three plates were used per donor for CD4 naive, three for CD4 memory, two for CD8 naive and one for CD8 memory.

CDR1 and CDR2 from the germline V gene are KGHSH and LQKENI. This CDR3 is built from 13 residues. The V and J ends lost 4 bases and 1 base respectively, with 8 bases between them. The protocol was immunoSEQ multiplex PCR, while the TCRdb copy is restricted to in-frame clones and leaves out a portion. The profile covers millions of clones, with around 94% appearing a single time and 0.14% taken by the ten largest. Broader study findings: Across subsets, estimated richness was generally greater for naive than for memory populations.

As regards this clone: Its matching antigen is unknown.

The sequence was collected from a man between 18 and 29 years old in good health. The material sequenced was naive CD4+ T cells sorted from blood. Regarding subset: CD45RA+ positively selected. The rearrangement joins TRBV18 to TRBJ2-7; D unclear. This chain's CDR3 is CASSQSGSYEQYF. In DNA, the CDR3 is TGTGCCAGCTCACAGTCTGGGTCCTACGAGCAGTACTTC.